Sequencing of this T cell receptor beta chain was carried out in a study of beta chain features in type 1 diabetes. Regarding the study as a whole: The study found moderately but significantly shorter TCRB CDR3s in all four CD4+ subsets of Type 1 diabetes patients.

V was pared by 0 bases and J by 1 base, with 9 bases between. Germline V lookup: CDR1 SEHNR, CDR2 FQNEAQ (reference sequence). CDR3 length equals 15 residues. A note on this clone: Its antigen is not identified.

TCRB transcripts that were expressed got sequenced, as all of the isolated RNA had been reverse transcribed. The assay was immunoSEQ multiplex PCR, and TCRdb's table has in-frame clones only and misses some. Of 150,000 to 200,000 clones in the sample, 63% were seen once. The sample was naive CD4+ T cells from blood. The TCR sequence derives from a man under 40 with type 1 diabetes. This rearrangement joins TRBV7-9 to TRBJ1-1, with D unclear. CDR3 in amino acids: CASSLAFSGNTEAFF. The CDR3 DNA reads TGTGCCAGCAGCTTAGCCTTCTCCGGGAACACTGAAGCTTTCTTT.